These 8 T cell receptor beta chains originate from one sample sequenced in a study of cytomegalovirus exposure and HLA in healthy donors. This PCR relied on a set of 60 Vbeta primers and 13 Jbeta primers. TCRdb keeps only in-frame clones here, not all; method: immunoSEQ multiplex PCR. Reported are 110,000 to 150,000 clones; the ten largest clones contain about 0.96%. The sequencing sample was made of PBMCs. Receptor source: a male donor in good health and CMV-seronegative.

In DNA form, the CDR3 reads TGTGCCAGCAGCGACTTATATGGCTACACCTTC. It translates to CASSDLYGYTF. This chain links TRBV7-8 with TRBJ1-2; D unclear. V was pared by 5 bases and J by 5 bases, with 6 bases between. Germline CDR1 is SGHVS and CDR2 is FQNEAQ. CDR3 length: 11 residues.

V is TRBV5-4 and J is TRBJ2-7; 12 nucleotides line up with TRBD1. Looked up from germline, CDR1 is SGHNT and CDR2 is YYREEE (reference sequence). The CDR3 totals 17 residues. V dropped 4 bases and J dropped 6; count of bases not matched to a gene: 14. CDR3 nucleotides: TGTGCCAGCAGCCTCGCGAGGGGACAGGGGGCGTTTGGCGAGCAGTACTTC. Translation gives CASSLARGQGAFGEQYF.

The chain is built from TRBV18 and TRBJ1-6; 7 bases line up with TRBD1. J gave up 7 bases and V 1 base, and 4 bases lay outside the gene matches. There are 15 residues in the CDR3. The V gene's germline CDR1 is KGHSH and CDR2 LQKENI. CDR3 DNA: TGTGCCAGCTCACCACTGGGACAGAACAATTCACCCCTCCACTTT. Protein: CASSPLGQNNSPLHF.

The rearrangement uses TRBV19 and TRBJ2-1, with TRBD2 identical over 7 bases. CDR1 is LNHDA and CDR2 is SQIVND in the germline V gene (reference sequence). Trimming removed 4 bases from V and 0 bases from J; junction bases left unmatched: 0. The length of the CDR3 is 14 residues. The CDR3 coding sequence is TGTGCCAGTAGTAGCGGGAGCTCCTACAATGAGCAGTTCTTC. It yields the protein CASSSGSSYNEQFF.

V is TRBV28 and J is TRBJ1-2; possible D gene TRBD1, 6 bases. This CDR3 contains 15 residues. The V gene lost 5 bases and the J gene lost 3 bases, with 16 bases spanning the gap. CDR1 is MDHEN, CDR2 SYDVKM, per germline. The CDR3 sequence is CASSPTGGAYYGYTF. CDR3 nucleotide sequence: TGTGCCAGCAGTCCCACGGGGGGCGCATACTATGGCTACACCTTC.

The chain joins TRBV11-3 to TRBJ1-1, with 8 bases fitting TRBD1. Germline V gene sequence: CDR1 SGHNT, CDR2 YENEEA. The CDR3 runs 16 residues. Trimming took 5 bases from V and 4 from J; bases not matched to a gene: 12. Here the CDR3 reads CASSPGTGGMSTEAFF. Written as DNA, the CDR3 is TGTGCCAGCAGCCCTGGGACAGGTGGGATGAGCACTGAAGCTTTCTTT.

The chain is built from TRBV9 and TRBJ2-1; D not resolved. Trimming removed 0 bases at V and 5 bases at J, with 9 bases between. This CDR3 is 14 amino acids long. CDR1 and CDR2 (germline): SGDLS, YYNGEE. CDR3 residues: CASSVVSGNNEQFF. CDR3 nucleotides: TGTGCCAGCAGCGTAGTTTCAGGCAACAATGAGCAGTTCTTC.

The CDR3 is CASSFGGEGNEQYF. CDR3 nucleotide sequence: TGTGCCAGCAGCTTTGGAGGGGAAGGGAACGAGCAGTACTTC. The J gene is TRBJ2-7, the V gene TRBV7-8; D perhaps matches TRBD2 (6 bases). Trimming left V 3 bases short and J 5 bases short, with 14 bases between. CDR1 is SGHVS and CDR2 is FQNEAQ in the germline V gene. The CDR3 sequence is 14 residues long. The full variable domain, with the rest looked up from reference TRBV7-8 and TRBJ2-7, is GAGVSQSPRYKVAKRGQDVALRCDPISGHVSLFWYQQALGQGPEFLTYFQNEAQLDKSGLPSDRFFAERPEGSVSTLKIQRTQQEDSAVYLCASSFGGEGNEQYFGPGTRLTVT.